The clone carrying this T cell receptor beta chain turned up a few times. This sample was included in a study of blood T cell repertoires in COVID-19. Study context: Both acute and convalescent COVID-19 samples were obtained from the United States, Italy and Spain. Nucleic acid was either cDNA or gDNA, and it came from T cells, B-cell-depleted T cells, or PBMCs.

The germline gives CDR1 SEHNR, CDR2 FQNEAQ (reference sequence). The CDR3 length is 17 residues. Between the trimmed V and J ends, which lost 5 bases and 3 bases, there was a span of 20 bases. The protocol was immunoSEQ multiplex PCR, while the TCRdb copy is restricted to in-frame clones and leaves out a portion. The sample consists of a few hundred thousand clones, 70% to 90% of them appearing once. Ages ranged from 18 to 89 years, with residence in about two dozen US areas. The sequence was collected from a man between 25 and 39 years old who had recovered from COVID-19. J is TRBJ1-5 and V is TRBV7-9; tentative D call: TRBD1 (6 bases). Specimen: PBMCs or T cells enriched from blood (not recorded which). Here the CDR3 reads CASSPRGPGADNQPQHF. The CDR3 DNA is TGTGCCAGCAGCCCACGAGGGCCAGGGGCTGACAATCAGCCCCAGCATTTT.